The source of this T cell receptor (beta chain) is a study of CXCR3-negative and CXCR3-positive naive CD8 T cells. Worth noting for this clonotype: Its antigen is unknown.

Libraries were UMI-labeled 5' RACE TRB cDNA. TCRdb reworked the 5' RACE reads into one entry per CDR3 protein, no DNA. This sample contains around 140,000 distinct CDR3 sequences. Germline V gene lookup returns CDR1 MNHEY and CDR2 SMNVEV (reference sequence). The CDR3 length is 12 residues. Using triplicate sorts, some 300,000 cells were collected each time from every CD8+ T cell subset. Study results and caveats: Naive CXCR3-negative cells resembled naive CXCR3-positive cells in TRBV-TRBJ usage; memory cells differed. After cryopreservation, expression of CXCR3 was partially reduced, and most assays were run with fresh PBMCs. Diversity proved comparably high across both naive subsets and much lower in memory CD8+ cells. Naive CXCR3-positive cells had TRB CDR3s more hydrophobic than those of CXCR3-negative naive cells.

The chain is built from TRBV27 and TRBJ2-1; TCRdb designates TRBD1, a call that cannot be tested without DNA. Sample: naive CXCR3+ CD8+ T cells from blood. Subset here: CD45RO-CCR7+CD27+CD95- naive CD8+ T cells expressing CXCR3 (TNR3+). The TCR was taken from a human donor in good health. Some clones in this sample may be carry-over from other donors' samples. CDR3 sequence: CASSYPGAEQFF.